This TCR beta chain was captured in a study of blood T cell repertoires in COVID-19. This table comes from immunoSEQ multiplex PCR, and its TCRdb copy is limited to in-frame clones, with some not included. The table includes more than 200,000 clones, 86% detected once. Per germline, CDR1 MNHNS and CDR2 SASEGT. The CDR3 contains 16 residues. Trimming pared 0 bases from V and 1 base from J, leaving 11 bases between. The sequence derives from a man aged 30 to 45 with active or convalescent COVID-19. The sample comprised peripheral blood. The chain carries TRBV6-1 and TRBJ2-3; no reliable D call. For the CDR3, the DNA is TGTGCCAGCAGTGAAGCCCTAGGAATCGGCACAGATACGCAGTATTTT. It is translated as CASSEALGIGTDTQYF.